The clone carrying this T cell receptor (beta chain) was counted only a few times. The target antigen is unknown. This sample was included in a study of cytomegalovirus exposure and HLA in healthy donors. The PCR made use of 60 Vbeta and 13 Jbeta primers. Libraries were prepared by immunoSEQ multiplex PCR; TCRdb keeps only in-frame clonotypes and omits some of them. This table holds about 190,000 clones, over 60% found once. Trimming left V 3 bases short and J 0 bases short, with 9 bases between. Germline CDR1 and CDR2: SGHTA and FQGNSA. The CDR3 has 15 amino acids. Study observations and caveats: HLA alleles showed associations with approximately 15,000 TCR beta sequences in a later analysis, at a 0.05 false discovery rate.

This chain links TRBV7-2 with TRBJ1-5, with D unresolved. The sequence came from a woman aged 35 to 49 in good health and CMV-seronegative. Sequences were obtained from PBMCs. This CDR3 is CASSFSSNSNQPQHF. CDR3 coding DNA: TGTGCCAGCAGCTTTAGCAGTAATAGCAATCAGCCCCAGCATTTT. Looking up the rest from reference TRBV7-2 and TRBJ1-5 gives the full variable domain: GAGVSQSPSNKVTEKGKDVELRCDPISGHTALYWYRQSLGQGLEFLIYFQGNSAPDKSGLPSDRFSAERTGGSVSTLTIQRTQQEDSAVYLCASSFSSNSNQPQHFGDGTRLSIL.